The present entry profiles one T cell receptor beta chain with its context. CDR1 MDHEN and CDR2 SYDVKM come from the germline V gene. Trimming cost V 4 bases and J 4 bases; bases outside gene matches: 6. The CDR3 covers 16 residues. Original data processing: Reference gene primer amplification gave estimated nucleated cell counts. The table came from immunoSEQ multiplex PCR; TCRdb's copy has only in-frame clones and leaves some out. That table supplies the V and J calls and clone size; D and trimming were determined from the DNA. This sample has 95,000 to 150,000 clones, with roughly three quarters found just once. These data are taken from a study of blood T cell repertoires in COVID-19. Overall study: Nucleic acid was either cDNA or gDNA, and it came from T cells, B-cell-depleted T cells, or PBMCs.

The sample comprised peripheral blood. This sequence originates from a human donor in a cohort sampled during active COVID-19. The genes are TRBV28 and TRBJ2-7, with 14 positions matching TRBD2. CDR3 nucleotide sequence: TGTGCCAGCAGTTCCGCCGGGACTAGCGGGAGTTACGAGCAGTACTTC. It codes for CASSSAGTSGSYEQYF.